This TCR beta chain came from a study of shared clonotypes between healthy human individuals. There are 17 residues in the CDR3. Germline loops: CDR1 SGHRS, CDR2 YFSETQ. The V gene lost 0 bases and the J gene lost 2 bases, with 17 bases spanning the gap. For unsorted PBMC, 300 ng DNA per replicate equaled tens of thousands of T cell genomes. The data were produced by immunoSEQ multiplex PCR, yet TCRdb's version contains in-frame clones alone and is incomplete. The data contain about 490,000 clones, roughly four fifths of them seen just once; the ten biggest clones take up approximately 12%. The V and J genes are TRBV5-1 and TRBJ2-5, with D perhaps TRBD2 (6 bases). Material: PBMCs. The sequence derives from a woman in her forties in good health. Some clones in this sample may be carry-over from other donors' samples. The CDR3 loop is CASSLGGGRTAQETQYF. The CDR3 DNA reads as TGCGCCAGCAGCTTGGGGGGAGGTAGGACGGCACAAGAGACCCAGTACTTC.